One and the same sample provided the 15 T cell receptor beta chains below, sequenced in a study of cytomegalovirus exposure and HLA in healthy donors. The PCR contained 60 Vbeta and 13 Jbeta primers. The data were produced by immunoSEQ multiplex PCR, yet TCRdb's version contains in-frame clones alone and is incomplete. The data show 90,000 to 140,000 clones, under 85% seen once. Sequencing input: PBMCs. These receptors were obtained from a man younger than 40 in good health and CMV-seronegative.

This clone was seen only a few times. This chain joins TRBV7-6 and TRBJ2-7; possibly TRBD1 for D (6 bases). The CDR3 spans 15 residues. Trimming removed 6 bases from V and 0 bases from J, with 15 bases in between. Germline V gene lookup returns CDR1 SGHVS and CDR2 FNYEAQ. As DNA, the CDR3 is TGTGCCAGCAGGGGGTTGGGGGCTACCTCCTACGAGCAGTACTTC. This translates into CASRGLGATSYEQYF.

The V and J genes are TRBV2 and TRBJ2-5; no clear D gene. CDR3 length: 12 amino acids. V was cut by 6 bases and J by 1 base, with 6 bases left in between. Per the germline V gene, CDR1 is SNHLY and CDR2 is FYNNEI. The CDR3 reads CASRLIQETQYF. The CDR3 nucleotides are TGTGCCAGCAGACTAATCCAAGAGACCCAGTACTTC.

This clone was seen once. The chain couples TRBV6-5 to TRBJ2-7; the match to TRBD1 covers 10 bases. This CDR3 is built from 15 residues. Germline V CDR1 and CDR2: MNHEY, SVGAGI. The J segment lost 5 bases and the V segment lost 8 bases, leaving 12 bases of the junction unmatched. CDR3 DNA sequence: TGTGCCAGCTCCGGGACAGGGGCGCTACGGGACGAGCAGTACTTC. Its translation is CASSGTGALRDEQYF.

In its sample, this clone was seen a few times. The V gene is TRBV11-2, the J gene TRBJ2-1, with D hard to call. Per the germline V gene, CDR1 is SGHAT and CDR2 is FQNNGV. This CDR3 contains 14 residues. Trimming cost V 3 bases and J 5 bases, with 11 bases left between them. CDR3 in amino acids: CASSFGAYDNEQFF. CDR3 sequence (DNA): TGTGCCAGCAGCTTCGGTGCGTACGACAATGAGCAGTTCTTC.

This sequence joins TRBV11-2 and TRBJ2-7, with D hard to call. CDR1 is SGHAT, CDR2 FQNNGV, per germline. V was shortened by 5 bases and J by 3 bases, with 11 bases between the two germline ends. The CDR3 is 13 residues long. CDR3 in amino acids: CASSPLRSYEQYF. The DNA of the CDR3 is TGTGCCAGCAGCCCCCTTAGGAGCTACGAGCAGTACTTC.

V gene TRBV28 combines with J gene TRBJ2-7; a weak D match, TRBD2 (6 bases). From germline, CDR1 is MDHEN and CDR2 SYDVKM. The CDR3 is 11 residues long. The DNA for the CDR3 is TGTGTGGCGGGGACGACCTACGAGCAGTACTTC. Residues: CVAGTTYEQYF.

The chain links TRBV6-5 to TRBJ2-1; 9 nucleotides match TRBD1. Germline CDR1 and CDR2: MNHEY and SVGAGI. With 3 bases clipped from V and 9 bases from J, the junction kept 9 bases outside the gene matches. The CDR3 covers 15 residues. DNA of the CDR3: TGTGCCAGCAGTTATTTTGGACAGGGGACCGGTGAGCAGTTCTTC. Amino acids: CASSYFGQGTGEQFF.

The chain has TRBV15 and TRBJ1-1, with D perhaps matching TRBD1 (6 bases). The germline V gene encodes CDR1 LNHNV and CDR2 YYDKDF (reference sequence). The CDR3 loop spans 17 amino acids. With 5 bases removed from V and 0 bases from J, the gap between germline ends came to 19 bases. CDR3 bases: TGTGCCACCAGCGCAACCAAACAGGGATTCTTGAACACTGAAGCTTTCTTT. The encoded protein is CATSATKQGFLNTEAFF. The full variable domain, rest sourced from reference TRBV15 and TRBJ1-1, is DAMVIQNPRYQVTQFGKPVTLSCSQTLNHNVMYWYQQKSSQAPKLLFHYYDKDFNNEADTPDNFQSRRPNTSFCFLDIRSPGLGDTAMYLCATSATKQGFLNTEAFFGQGTRLTVV.

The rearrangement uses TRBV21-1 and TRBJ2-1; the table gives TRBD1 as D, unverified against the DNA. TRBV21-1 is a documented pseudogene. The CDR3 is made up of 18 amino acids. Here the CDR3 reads CASSYTTGTGGRDNEQFF. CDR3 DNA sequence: TGTGCCAGCAGCTACACCACCGGGACAGGGGGACGAGACAATGAGCAGTTCTTC.

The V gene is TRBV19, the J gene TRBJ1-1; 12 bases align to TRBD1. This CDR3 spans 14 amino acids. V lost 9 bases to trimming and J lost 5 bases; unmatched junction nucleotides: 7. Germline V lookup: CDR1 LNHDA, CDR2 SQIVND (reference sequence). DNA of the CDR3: TGTGCCAGCAACCCGGGACAGGGGGCAACTGAAGCTTTCTTT. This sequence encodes CASNPGQGATEAFF. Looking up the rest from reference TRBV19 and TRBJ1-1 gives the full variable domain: DGGITQSPKYLFRKEGQNVTLSCEQNLNHDAMYWYRQDPGQGLRLIYYSQIVNDFQKGDIAEGYSVSREKKESFPLTVTSAQKNPTAFYLCASNPGQGATEAFFGQGTRLTVV.

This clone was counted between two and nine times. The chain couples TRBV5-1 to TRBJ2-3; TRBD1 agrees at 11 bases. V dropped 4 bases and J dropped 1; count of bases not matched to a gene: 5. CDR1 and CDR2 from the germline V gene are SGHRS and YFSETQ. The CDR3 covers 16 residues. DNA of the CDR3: TGCGCCAGCAGCCCAAGGGACAGGGGGGGCACAGATACGCAGTATTTT. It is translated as CASSPRDRGGTDTQYF.

The CDR3 here is CASSADRGATDTQYF. The CDR3 DNA reads as TGCGCCAGCAGTGCCGACAGGGGTGCCACAGATACGCAGTATTTT. This chain uses TRBV10-1 with TRBJ2-3, with 8 bases matching TRBD1. The J segment lost 2 bases and the V segment lost 4 bases, leaving 5 bases of the junction unmatched. From germline, CDR1 is WNHNN and CDR2 SYGVQD (reference sequence). The CDR3 consists of 15 residues.

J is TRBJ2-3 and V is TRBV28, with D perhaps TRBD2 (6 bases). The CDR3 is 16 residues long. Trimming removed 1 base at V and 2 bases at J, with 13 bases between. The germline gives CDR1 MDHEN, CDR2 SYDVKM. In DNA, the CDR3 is TGTGCCAGCAGTTTATCTAAAGCGGGCAACACAGATACGCAGTATTTT. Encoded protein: CASSLSKAGNTDTQYF.

For the CDR3, the DNA is TGTGCCAGCAGCCTTATATCCGGGACAGGGGCTTACGAGCAGTACTTC. Translation: CASSLISGTGAYEQYF. The gene calls are TRBV4-2 and TRBJ2-7, with 10 bases lining up with TRBD1. After removal of 4 bases from V and 4 bases from J, the junction contained 10 bases not matched to a gene. Germline CDR1 reads LGHNA; CDR2 reads YNFKEQ. The CDR3 contains 16 residues.

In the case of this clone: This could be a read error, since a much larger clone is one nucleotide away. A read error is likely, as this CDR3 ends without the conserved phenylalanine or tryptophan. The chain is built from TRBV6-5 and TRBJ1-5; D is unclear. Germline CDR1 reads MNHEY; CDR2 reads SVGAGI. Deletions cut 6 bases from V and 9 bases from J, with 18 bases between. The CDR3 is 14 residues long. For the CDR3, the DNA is TGTGCCAGCAGCTCGACATCGCCAGCGGGGCCCCAGCATTTG. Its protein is CASSSTSPAGPQHL.